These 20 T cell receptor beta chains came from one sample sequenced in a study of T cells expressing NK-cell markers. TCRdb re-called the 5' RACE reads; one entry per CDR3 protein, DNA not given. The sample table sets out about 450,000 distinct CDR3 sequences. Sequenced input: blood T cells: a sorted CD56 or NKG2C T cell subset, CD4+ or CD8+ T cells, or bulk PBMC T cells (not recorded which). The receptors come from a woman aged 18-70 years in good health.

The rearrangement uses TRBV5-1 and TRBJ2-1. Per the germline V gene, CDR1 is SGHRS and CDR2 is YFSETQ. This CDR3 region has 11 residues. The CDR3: CASSLGFEQFF.

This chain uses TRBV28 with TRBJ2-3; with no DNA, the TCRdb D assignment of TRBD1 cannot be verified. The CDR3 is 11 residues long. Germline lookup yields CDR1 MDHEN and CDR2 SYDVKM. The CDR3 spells CASGTADTQYF.

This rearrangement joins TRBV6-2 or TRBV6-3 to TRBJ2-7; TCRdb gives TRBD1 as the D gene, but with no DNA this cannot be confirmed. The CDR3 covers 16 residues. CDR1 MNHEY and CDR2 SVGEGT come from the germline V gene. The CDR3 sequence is CASSYPSQGLTYEQYF.

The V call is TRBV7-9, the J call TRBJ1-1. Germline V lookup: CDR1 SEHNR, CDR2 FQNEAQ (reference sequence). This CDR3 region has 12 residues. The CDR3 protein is CASRFAGTEAFF. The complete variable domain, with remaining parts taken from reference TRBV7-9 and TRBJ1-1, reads DTGVSQNPRHKITKRGQNVTFRCDPISEHNRLYWYRQTLGQGPEFLTYFQNEAQLEKSRLLSDRFSAERPKGSFSTLEIQRTEQGDSAMYLCASRFAGTEAFFGQGTRLTVV.

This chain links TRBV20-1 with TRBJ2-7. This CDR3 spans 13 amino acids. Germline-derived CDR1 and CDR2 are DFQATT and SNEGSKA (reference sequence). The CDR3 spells CSAIGQGYYEQYF.

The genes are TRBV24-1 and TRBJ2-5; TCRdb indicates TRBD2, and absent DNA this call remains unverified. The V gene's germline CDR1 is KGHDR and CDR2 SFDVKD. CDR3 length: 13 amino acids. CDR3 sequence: CATSDPSKETQYF.

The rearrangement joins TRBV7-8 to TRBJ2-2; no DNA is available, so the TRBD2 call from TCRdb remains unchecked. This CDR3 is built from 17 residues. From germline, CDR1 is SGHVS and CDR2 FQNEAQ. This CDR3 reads CASSISGRLTNTGELFF.

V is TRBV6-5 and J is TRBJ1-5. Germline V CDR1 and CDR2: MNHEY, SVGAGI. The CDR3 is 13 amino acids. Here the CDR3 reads CASSSNNNQPQHF.

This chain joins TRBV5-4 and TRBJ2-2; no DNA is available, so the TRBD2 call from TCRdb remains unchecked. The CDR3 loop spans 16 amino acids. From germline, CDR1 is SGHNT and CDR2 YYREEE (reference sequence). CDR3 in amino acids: CASSLGVEGTAGELFF.

The CDR3 is CASSLTHLIANTEAFF. V gene TRBV7-9 combines with J gene TRBJ1-1. The CDR3 is 16 residues long. The germline V gene encodes CDR1 SEHNR and CDR2 FQNEAQ (reference sequence).

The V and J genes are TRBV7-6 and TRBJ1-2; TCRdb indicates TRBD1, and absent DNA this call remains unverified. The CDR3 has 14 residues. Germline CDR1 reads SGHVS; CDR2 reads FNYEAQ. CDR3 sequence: CASSRGQGAIGYTF.

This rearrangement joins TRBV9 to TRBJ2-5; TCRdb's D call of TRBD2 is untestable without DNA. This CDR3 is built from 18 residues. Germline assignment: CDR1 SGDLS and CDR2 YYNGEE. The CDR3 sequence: CASSSWGGTSGGQETQYF.

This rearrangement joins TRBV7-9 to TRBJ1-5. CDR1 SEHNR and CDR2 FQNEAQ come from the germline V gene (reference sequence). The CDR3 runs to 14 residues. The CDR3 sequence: CASSLAFSNQPQHF.

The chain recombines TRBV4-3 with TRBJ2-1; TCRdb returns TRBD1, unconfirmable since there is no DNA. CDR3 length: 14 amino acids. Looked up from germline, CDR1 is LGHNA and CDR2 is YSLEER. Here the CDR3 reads CASSQLPRAAEQFF.

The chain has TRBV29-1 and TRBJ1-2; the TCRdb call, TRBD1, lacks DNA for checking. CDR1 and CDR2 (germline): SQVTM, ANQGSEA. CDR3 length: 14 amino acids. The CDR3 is CSVVSQGPNYGYTF.

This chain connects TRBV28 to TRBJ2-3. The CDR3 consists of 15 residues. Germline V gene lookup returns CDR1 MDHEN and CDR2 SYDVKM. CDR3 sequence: CASTLGTVLADTQYF.

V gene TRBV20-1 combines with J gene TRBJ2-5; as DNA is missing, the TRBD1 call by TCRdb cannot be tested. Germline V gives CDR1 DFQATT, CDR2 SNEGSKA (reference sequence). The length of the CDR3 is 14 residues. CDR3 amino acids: CSARERGLKETQYF.

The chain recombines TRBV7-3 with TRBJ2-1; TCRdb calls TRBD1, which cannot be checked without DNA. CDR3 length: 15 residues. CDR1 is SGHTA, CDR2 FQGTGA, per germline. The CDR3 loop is CASSEGQISYNEQFF.

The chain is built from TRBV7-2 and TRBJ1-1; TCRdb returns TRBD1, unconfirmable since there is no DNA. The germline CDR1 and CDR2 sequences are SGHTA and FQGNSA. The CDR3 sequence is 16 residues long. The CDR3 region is CASSRGTTGGGTEAFF.

The CDR3 protein is CASSQEGQRLFF. J is TRBJ2-1 and V is TRBV4-3; TCRdb outputs TRBD2, but without DNA this stays unchecked. The CDR3 has 12 residues. Germline CDR1 reads LGHNA; CDR2 reads YSLEER.